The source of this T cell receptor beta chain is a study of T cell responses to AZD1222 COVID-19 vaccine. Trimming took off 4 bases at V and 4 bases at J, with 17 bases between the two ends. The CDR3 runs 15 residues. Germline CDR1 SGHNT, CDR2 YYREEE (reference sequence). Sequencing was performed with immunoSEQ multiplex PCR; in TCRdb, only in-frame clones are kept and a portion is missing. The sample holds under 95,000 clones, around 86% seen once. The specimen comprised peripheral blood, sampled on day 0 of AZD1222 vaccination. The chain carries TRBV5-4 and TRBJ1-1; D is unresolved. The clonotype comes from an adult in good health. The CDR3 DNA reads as TGTGCCAGCAGCCCAACACCCGACCAGTCCACTGAAGCTTTCTTT. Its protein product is CASSPTPDQSTEAFF.